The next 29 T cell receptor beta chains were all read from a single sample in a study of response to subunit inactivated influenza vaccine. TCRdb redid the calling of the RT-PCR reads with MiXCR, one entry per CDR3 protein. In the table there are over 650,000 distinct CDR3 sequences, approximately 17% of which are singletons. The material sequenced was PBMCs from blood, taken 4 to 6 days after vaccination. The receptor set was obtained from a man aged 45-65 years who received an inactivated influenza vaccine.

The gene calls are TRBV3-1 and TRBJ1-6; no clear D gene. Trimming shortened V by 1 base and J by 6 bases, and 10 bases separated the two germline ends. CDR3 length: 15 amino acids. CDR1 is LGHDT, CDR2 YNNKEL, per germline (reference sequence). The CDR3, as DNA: TGTGCCAGCAGCCAAGGAGGCGCCGGTAATTCACCCCTCCACTTT. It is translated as CASSQGGAGNSPLHF.

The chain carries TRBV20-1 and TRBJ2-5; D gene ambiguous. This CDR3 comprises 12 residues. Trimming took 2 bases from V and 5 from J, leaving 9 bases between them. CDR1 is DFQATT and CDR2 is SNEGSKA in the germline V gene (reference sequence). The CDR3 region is CSARLSVETQYF. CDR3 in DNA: TGCAGTGCTAGATTGTCTGTGGAGACCCAGTACTTC.

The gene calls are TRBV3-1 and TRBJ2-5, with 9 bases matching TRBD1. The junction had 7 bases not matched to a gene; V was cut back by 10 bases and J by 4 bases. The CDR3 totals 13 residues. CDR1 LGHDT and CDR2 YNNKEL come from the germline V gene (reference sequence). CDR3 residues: CATAGTGLETQYF. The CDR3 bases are TGTGCCACGGCGGGGACAGGGTTAGAGACCCAGTACTTC.

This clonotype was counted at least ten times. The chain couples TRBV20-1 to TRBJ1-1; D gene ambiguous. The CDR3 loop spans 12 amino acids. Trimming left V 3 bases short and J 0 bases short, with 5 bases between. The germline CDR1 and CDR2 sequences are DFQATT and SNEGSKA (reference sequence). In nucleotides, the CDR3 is TGCAGTGCTAGTCCTGTGAACACTGAAGCTTTCTTT. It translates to CSASPVNTEAFF.

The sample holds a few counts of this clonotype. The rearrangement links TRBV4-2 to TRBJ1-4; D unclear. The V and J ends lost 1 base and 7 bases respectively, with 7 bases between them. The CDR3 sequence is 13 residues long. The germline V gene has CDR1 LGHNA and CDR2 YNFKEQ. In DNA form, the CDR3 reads TGTGCCAGCAGCCAAGGCCGTGGTGAAAAACTGTTTTTT. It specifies CASSQGRGEKLFF.

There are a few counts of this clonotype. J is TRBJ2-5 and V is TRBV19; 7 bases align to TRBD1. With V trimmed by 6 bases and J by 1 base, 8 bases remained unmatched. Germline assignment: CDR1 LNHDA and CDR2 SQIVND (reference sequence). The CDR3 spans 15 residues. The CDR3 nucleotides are TGTGCCAGTAGGTCCGGGACAGTTAGCCAAGAGACCCAGTACTTC. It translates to CASRSGTVSQETQYF.

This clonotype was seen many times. Written as DNA, the CDR3 is TGTGCCAGCAGCCAAGAAGTCTGGGGTCGGGCCGGGGAGCTGTTTTTT. The encoded protein is CASSQEVWGRAGELFF. The rearrangement joins TRBV4-2 to TRBJ2-2; D remains ambiguous. Germline lookup yields CDR1 LGHNA and CDR2 YNFKEQ. The CDR3 length is 16 residues. V lost 0 bases and J 6 bases, leaving 14 bases between the germline ends.

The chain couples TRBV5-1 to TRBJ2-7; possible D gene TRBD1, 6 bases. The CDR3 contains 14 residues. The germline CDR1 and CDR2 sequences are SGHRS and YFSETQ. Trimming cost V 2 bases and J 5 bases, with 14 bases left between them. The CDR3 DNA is TGCGCCAGCAGCTTAGGGTACAGGGTGGACGAGCAGTACTTC. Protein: CASSLGYRVDEQYF.

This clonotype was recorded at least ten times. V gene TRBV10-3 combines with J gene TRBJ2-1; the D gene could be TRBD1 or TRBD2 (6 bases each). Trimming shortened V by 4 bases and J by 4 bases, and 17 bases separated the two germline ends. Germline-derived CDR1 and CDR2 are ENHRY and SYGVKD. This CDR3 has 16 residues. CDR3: CAISVGGFVVYNEQFF. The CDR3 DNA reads TGTGCCATCAGTGTCGGGGGCTTCGTGGTGTACAATGAGCAGTTCTTC.

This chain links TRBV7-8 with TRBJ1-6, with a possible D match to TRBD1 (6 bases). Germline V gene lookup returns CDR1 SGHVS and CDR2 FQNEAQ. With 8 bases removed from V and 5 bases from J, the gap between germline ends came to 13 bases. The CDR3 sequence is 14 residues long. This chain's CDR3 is CASRQTGHNSPLHF. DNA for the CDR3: TGTGCCAGCCGGCAGACAGGTCATAATTCACCCCTCCACTTT. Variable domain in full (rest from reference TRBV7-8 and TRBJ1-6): GAGVSQSPRYKVAKRGQDVALRCDPISGHVSLFWYQQALGQGPEFLTYFQNEAQLDKSGLPSDRFFAERPEGSVSTLKIQRTQQEDSAVYLCASRQTGHNSPLHFGNGTRLTVT.

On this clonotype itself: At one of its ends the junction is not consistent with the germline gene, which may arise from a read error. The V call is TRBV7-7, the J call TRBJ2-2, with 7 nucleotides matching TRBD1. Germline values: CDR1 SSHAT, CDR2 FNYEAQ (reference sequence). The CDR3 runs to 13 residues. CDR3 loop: CASSRQGVGELFF. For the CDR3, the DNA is TGTGCTAGCAGTCGACAGGGTGTCGGGGAGCTGTTTTTT. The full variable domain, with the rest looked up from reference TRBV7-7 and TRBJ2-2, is GAGVSQSPRYKVTKRGQDVTLRCDPISSHATLYWYQQALGQGPEFLTYFNYEAQPDKSGLPSDRFSAERPEGSISTLTIQRTEQRDSAMYRCASSRQGVGELFFGEGSRLTVL.

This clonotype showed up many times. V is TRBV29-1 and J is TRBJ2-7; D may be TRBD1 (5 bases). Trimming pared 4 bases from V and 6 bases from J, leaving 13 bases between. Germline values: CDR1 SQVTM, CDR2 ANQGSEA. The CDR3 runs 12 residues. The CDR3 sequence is CSVGQSSLEQYF. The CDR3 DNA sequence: TGCAGCGTTGGACAGTCATCTCTCGAGCAGTACTTC.

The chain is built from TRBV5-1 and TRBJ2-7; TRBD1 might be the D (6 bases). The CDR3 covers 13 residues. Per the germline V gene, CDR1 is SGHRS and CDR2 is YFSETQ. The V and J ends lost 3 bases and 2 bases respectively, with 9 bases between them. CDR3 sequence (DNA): TGCGCCAGCAGCTGGGACATAGCCTACGAGCAGTACTTC. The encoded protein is CASSWDIAYEQYF.

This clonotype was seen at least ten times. The CDR3 protein is CSVGEGVNEQFF. The CDR3, as DNA: TGCAGCGTTGGGGAAGGGGTCAATGAGCAGTTCTTC. The chain couples TRBV29-1 to TRBJ2-1, with D possibly TRBD1 on 5 matching bases. Trimming shortened V by 4 bases and J by 6 bases, and 10 bases separated the two germline ends. Per germline, CDR1 SQVTM and CDR2 ANQGSEA. The CDR3 totals 12 residues.

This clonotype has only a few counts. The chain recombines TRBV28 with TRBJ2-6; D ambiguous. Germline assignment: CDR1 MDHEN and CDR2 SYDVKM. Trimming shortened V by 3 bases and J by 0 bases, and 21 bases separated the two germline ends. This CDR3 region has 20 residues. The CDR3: CASSFRTAQRTHSGANVLTF. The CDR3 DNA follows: TGTGCCAGCAGTTTCCGGACCGCCCAGAGAACCCACTCTGGGGCCAACGTCCTGACTTTC.

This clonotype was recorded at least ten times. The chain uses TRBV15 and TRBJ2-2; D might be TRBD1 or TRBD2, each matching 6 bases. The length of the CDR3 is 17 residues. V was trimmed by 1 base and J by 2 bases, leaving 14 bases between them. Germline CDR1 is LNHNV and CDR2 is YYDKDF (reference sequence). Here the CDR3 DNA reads TGTGCCACCAGCAGAGTGGGGGGCAGCTTAAACACCGGGGAGCTGTTTTTT. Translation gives CATSRVGGSLNTGELFF.

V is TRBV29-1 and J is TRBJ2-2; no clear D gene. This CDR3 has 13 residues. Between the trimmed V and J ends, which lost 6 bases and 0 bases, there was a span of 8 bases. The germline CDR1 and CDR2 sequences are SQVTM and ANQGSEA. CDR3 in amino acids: CSVHGANTGELFF. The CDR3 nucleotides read TGCAGCGTACACGGAGCGAACACCGGGGAGCTGTTTTTT.

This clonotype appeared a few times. CDR3 coding DNA: TGTGCCAGCAGCGGCAATAGCGGGATCCAAGAGACCCAGTACTTC. It codes for CASSGNSGIQETQYF. The chain recombines TRBV9 with TRBJ2-5, with 8 bases lining up with TRBD2. After removal of 3 bases from V and 1 base from J, the junction contained 5 bases not matched to a gene. CDR1 SGDLS and CDR2 YYNGEE come from the germline V gene. The CDR3 length is 15 residues.

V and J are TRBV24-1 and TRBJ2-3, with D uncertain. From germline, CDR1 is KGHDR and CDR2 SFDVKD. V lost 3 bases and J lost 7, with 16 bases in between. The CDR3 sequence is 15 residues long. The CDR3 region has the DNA TGTGCCACCAGTGATGTTCGTGCCCCACTAAATACGCAGTATTTT. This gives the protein CATSDVRAPLNTQYF.

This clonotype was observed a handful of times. CDR3 DNA: TGTGCCAGCAGTTACGGGCAGGCCAAAGAGACCCAGTACTTC. Amino acid sequence: CASSYGQAKETQYF. The gene calls are TRBV6-5 and TRBJ2-5; D gene ambiguous. The CDR3 is made up of 14 amino acids. The germline V and J ends were trimmed by 2 bases and 3 bases, with 10 bases remaining between them. Germline CDR1 is MNHEY and CDR2 is SVGAGI.

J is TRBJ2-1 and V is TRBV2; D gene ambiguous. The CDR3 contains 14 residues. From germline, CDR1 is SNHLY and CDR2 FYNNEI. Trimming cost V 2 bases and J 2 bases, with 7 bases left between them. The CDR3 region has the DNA TGTGCCAGCAGTGAACTAGGAACCTACAATGAGCAGTTCTTC. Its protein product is CASSELGTYNEQFF.

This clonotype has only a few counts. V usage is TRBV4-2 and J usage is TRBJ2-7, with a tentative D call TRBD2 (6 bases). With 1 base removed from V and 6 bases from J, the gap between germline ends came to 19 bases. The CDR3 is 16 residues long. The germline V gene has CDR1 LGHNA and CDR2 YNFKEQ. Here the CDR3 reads CASSQVSGRFYGEQYF. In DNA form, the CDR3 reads TGTGCCAGCAGCCAAGTTTCAGGGAGGTTTTACGGCGAGCAGTACTTC.

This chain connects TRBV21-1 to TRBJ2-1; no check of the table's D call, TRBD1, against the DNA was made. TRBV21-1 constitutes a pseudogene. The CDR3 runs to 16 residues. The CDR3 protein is CASSNRGRGPYNEQFF. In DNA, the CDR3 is TGTGCCAGCAGCAACAGGGGGCGAGGCCCCTACAATGAGCAGTTCTTC.

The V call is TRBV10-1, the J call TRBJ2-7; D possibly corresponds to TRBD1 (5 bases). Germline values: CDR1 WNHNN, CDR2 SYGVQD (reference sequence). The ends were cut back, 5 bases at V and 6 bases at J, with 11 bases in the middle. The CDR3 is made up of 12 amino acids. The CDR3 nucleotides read TGCGCCAGCAGTCCTGACCAGGGCGAGCAGTACTTC. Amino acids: CASSPDQGEQYF.

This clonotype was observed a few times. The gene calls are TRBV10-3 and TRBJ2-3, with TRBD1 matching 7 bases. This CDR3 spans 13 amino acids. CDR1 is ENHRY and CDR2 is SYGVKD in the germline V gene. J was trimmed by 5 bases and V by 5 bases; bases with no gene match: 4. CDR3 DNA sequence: TGTGCCATCAGTAAGGGGGCGGGAGATACGCAGTATTTT. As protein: CAISKGAGDTQYF.

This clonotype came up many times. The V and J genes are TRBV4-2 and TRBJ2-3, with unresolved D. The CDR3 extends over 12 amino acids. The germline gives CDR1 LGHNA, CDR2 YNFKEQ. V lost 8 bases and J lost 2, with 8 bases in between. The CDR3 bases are TGTGCCAGCGTCGATGACACAGATACGCAGTATTTT. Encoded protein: CASVDDTDTQYF.

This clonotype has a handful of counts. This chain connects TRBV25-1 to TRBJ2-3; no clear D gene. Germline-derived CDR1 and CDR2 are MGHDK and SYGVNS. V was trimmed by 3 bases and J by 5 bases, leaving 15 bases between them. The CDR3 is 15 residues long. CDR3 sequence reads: CASSEIFPGLDTQYF. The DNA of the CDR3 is TGTGCCAGCAGTGAGATTTTTCCGGGTTTAGATACGCAGTATTTT.

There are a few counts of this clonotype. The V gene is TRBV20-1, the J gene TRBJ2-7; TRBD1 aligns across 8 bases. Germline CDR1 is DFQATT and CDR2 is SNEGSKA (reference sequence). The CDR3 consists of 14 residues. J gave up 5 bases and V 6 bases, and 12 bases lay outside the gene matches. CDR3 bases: TGCAGTGCCCTAGGGACAGGAAGTTTCCACGAGCAGTACTTC. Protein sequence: CSALGTGSFHEQYF.

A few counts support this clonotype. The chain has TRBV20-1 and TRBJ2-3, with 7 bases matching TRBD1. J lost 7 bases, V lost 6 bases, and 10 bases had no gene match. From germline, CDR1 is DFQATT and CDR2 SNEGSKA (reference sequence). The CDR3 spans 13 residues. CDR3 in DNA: TGCAGTGCGAGGGACAGAGAGGGTTATACGCAGTATTTT. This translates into CSARDREGYTQYF.